Below are 23 T cell receptor beta chains sequenced from a single sample in a study of blood T cell repertoires in COVID-19. The method was immunoSEQ multiplex PCR; TCRdb's version includes in-frame clones alone and lacks a portion of them. The sample consists of around 100,000 clones, about 80% of them appearing once. Input material: peripheral blood. All receptors come from a human donor in a cohort sampled during active COVID-19.

The chain carries TRBV27 and TRBJ2-7; the match to TRBD1 covers 8 bases. Germline V gene sequence: CDR1 MNHEY, CDR2 SMNVEV (reference sequence). The CDR3 is made up of 16 amino acids. J gave up 3 bases and V 3 bases, and 10 bases lay outside the gene matches. The CDR3 sequence: CASSFAGTGRFYEQYF. CDR3 coding DNA: TGTGCCAGCAGTTTCGCCGGGACAGGTCGATTCTACGAGCAGTACTTC.

The chain joins TRBV11-1 to TRBJ2-1; the D gene is possibly TRBD1 (5 bases). Per the germline V gene, CDR1 is SGHAT and CDR2 is FQDESV (reference sequence). This CDR3 is built from 15 residues. V was trimmed by 1 base and J by 2 bases, leaving 9 bases between them. This CDR3 reads CASSLDRQAYNEQFF. The CDR3 nucleotides are TGTGCCAGCAGCTTAGACAGGCAAGCCTACAATGAGCAGTTCTTC.

The rearrangement uses TRBV29-1 and TRBJ1-1; D is possibly TRBD1 (6 bases). The CDR3 loop spans 14 amino acids. Per the germline V gene, CDR1 is SQVTM and CDR2 is ANQGSEA. V was cut by 0 bases and J by 4 bases, with 12 bases left in between. CDR3 nucleotides: TGCAGCGTTGAAGACGGGGGGCAGGGCACTGAAGCTTTCTTT. As protein: CSVEDGGQGTEAFF.

The chain employs TRBV4-1 and TRBJ1-5, with D perhaps TRBD1 (5 bases). Trimming took off 1 base at V and 1 base at J, with 11 bases between the two ends. Germline V gives CDR1 MGHRA, CDR2 YSYEKL. CDR3 length: 16 residues. Here the CDR3 reads CASSQVPRASNQPQHF. CDR3 bases: TGCGCCAGCAGCCAAGTCCCCAGGGCCAGCAATCAGCCCCAGCATTTT.

V and J are TRBV5-1 and TRBJ1-2; 7 positions match TRBD1. Germline-derived CDR1 and CDR2 are SGHRS and YFSETQ. CDR3 size: 16 residues. Trimming removed 2 bases from V and 1 base from J; junction bases left unmatched: 8. DNA for the CDR3: TGCGCCAGCAGCTTAAGGGACAGAGTCCTTAACTATGGCTACACCTTC. As protein: CASSLRDRVLNYGYTF.

The V call is TRBV5-5, the J call TRBJ2-4; 10 nucleotides match TRBD2. V dropped 0 bases and J dropped 5; count of bases not matched to a gene: 8. The germline gives CDR1 SGHKS, CDR2 YYEKEE (reference sequence). The CDR3 totals 17 residues. CDR3 coding DNA: TGTGCCAGCAGCTTGGAACTCCGGACTAGCGGACAAAACATTCAGTACTTC. Its protein is CASSLELRTSGQNIQYF. The entire variable domain, with the rest obtained from reference TRBV5-5 and TRBJ2-4, is as follows: DAGVTQSPTHLIKTRGQQVTLRCSPISGHKSVSWYQQVLGQGPQFIFQYYEKEERGRGNFPDRFSARQFPNYSSELNVNALLLGDSALYLCASSLELRTSGQNIQYFGAGTRLSVL.

The chain links TRBV7-2 to TRBJ1-6; 8 bases map to TRBD1. From germline, CDR1 is SGHTA and CDR2 FQGNSA. The CDR3 totals 14 residues. Trimming cost V 3 bases and J 9 bases; bases outside gene matches: 4. CDR3 coding DNA: TGTGCCAGCAGCTTTGGACAGGGAGGTTCACCCCTCCACTTT. Its translation is CASSFGQGGSPLHF.

V gene TRBV4-1 combines with J gene TRBJ2-7; 12 nucleotides line up with TRBD2. Germline CDR1 and CDR2: MGHRA and YSYEKL. The length of the CDR3 is 15 residues. V lost 1 base and J lost 2; bases outside the gene matches: 0. CDR3 region: CASSQGTSGAYEQYF. The CDR3, as DNA: TGCGCCAGCAGCCAAGGGACTAGCGGGGCCTACGAGCAGTACTTC.

The J gene is TRBJ2-1, the V gene TRBV18; 9 nucleotides agree with TRBD2. The CDR3 spans 16 residues. The germline CDR1 and CDR2 sequences are KGHSH and LQKENI. V was clipped by 3 bases and J by 8 bases; unmatched bases: 11. This chain's CDR3 is CASSPPPGLASHEQFF. As DNA, the CDR3 is TGTGCCAGCTCACCTCCTCCGGGACTAGCCTCCCATGAGCAGTTCTTC.

The chain couples TRBV28 to TRBJ2-3; the match to TRBD2 covers 12 bases. V shed 6 bases and J 2 bases; nucleotides not matched to a gene: 3. The CDR3 sequence is 15 residues long. Germline CDR1 reads MDHEN; CDR2 reads SYDVKM. The CDR3 region is CASSLAGGFTDTQYF. Written as DNA, the CDR3 is TGTGCCAGCAGCCTAGCGGGAGGGTTCACAGATACGCAGTATTTT. The whole variable domain, remainder taken from reference TRBV28 and TRBJ2-3, is DVKVTQSSRYLVKRTGEKVFLECVQDMDHENMFWYRQDPGLGLRLIYFSYDVKMKEKGDIPEGYSVSREKKERFSLILESASTNQTSMYLCASSLAGGFTDTQYFGPGTRLTVL.

The J gene is TRBJ1-6, the V gene TRBV12-3 or TRBV12-4; D unclear. This CDR3 is built from 12 residues. The V end lost 3 bases, the J end lost 9 bases, and 6 bases lay between the germline ends. The CDR3 region has the DNA TGTGCCAGCAGTTTTACATCTTCACCCCTCCACTTT. Protein sequence: CASSFTSSPLHF.

CDR3 bases: TGTGCCAGCACTGTGCCGGGACAGGGTACTAGGAAACTGTTTTTT. Its protein is CASTVPGQGTRKLFF. The chain joins TRBV6-5 to TRBJ1-4, with 9 bases matching TRBD1. V lost 7 bases to trimming and J lost 11 bases; unmatched junction nucleotides: 14. Germline loops: CDR1 MNHEY, CDR2 SVGAGI. CDR3 length: 15 residues.

This clone came up once. The gene calls are TRBV4-3 and TRBJ2-7; 9 nucleotides match TRBD2. Germline CDR1 is LGHNA and CDR2 is YSLEER. J was trimmed by 3 bases and V by 4 bases; bases with no gene match: 1. CDR3 length: 13 amino acids. CDR3 in amino acids: CASSLSGGYEQYF. The CDR3 region has the DNA TGCGCCAGCAGCCTTAGCGGGGGCTACGAGCAGTACTTC.

The chain combines TRBV2 with TRBJ1-1; 7 bases fit TRBD1. CDR3 size: 15 residues. The germline V gene encodes CDR1 SNHLY and CDR2 FYNNEI. The V gene end was trimmed by 5 bases and the J gene end by 7 bases; junction bases not matched to a gene: 13. The CDR3 DNA is TGTGCCAGCAGTTCCGCTCGCCCGGGACAGAATGAAGCTTTCTTT. Translated: CASSSARPGQNEAFF.

This chain links TRBV19 with TRBJ2-1; 8 nucleotides line up with TRBD1. Trimming removed 6 bases from V and 7 bases from J; junction bases left unmatched: 5. This CDR3 has 13 residues. Germline CDR1 LNHDA, CDR2 SQIVND (reference sequence). CDR3 sequence: CASRPDRANEQFF. The CDR3 DNA sequence: TGTGCCAGTAGGCCGGACAGGGCGAATGAGCAGTTCTTC.

This chain uses TRBV10-3 with TRBJ2-7; TRBD2 agrees at 8 bases. Germline CDR1 reads ENHRY; CDR2 reads SYGVKD. This CDR3 spans 14 amino acids. The V gene end was trimmed by 0 bases and the J gene end by 2 bases; junction bases not matched to a gene: 0. In DNA, the CDR3 is TGTGCCATCAGTGAGTCCGGGAGGGCCTACGAGCAGTACTTC. Its translation is CAISESGRAYEQYF.

The gene calls are TRBV15 and TRBJ1-6; D unresolved. CDR1 and CDR2 (germline): LNHNV, YYDKDF (reference sequence). V gave up 9 bases and J gave up 7 bases, with 13 bases separating them. The CDR3 has 13 residues. The CDR3 region has the DNA TGTGCCACTCAGAGGTTGTTCAATTCACCCCTCCACTTT. Amino acid sequence: CATQRLFNSPLHF.

The V call is TRBV5-5, the J call TRBJ1-6; perhaps TRBD1 as D (6 bases). This CDR3 has 16 residues. CDR1 SGHKS and CDR2 YYEKEE come from the germline V gene (reference sequence). V lost 0 bases, J lost 14 bases, and 21 bases lay in between. The CDR3 DNA is TGTGCCAGCAGCTTGGCAACCGGGACAATGGGTTTGGCCCTCCACTTT. Encoded protein: CASSLATGTMGLALHF.

This clone came up once. The chain couples TRBV7-8 to TRBJ2-3; the match to TRBD2 covers 12 bases. The germline V gene has CDR1 SGHVS and CDR2 FQNEAQ. This CDR3 contains 16 residues. With V trimmed by 6 bases and J by 4 bases, 8 bases remained unmatched. This CDR3 is CASRPTSGGEADTQYF. As DNA, the CDR3 is TGTGCCAGCAGGCCGACTAGCGGGGGAGAGGCAGATACGCAGTATTTT.

The chain couples TRBV7-8 to TRBJ2-6; 10 bases line up with TRBD1. This CDR3 region has 18 residues. Losses at the gene ends were 1 base for V and 3 bases for J; bases not matched to a gene: 6. CDR1 is SGHVS, CDR2 FQNEAQ, per germline. The CDR3 spells CASSLGDRGFGGANVLTF. For the CDR3, the DNA is TGTGCCAGCAGCTTAGGGGACAGGGGTTTTGGTGGGGCCAACGTCCTGACTTTC.

The gene calls are TRBV6-5 and TRBJ2-3; possible D gene TRBD2, 6 bases. The CDR3 runs 15 residues. Trimming removed 6 bases from V and 2 bases from J, with 15 bases in between. Germline CDR1 MNHEY, CDR2 SVGAGI. The CDR3 region is CASSGTSLVTDTQYF. In DNA form, the CDR3 reads TGTGCCAGCAGCGGGACTTCCCTCGTCACAGATACGCAGTATTTT.

The chain employs TRBV19 and TRBJ2-5, with D perhaps TRBD1 (5 bases). The V gene lost 10 bases and the J gene lost 4 bases, with 13 bases spanning the gap. The V gene's germline CDR1 is LNHDA and CDR2 SQIVND (reference sequence). The CDR3 sequence is 12 residues long. The CDR3 nucleotides read TGTGCCACCCGACAGTCCGGAGAGACCCAGTACTTC. This gives the protein CATRQSGETQYF.

V and J are TRBV9 and TRBJ2-1, with D perhaps matching TRBD2 (5 bases). The germline V and J ends were trimmed by 0 bases and 1 base, with 8 bases remaining between them. The CDR3 extends over 15 amino acids. CDR1 and CDR2 (germline): SGDLS, YYNGEE. The CDR3 reads CASSVGGGSYNEQFF. CDR3 nucleotides: TGTGCCAGCAGCGTAGGAGGCGGGTCCTACAATGAGCAGTTCTTC.